This is a list of T cell receptor beta chains from one sample in a study of T cells in localized non-small cell lung cancer. Profiled with immunoSEQ multiplex PCR; TCRdb holds only in-frame clones, not every one. Found here are 35,000 to 45,000 clones, about 85% of them singletons; the top ten hold roughly 7%. The sample here was peripheral blood, taken before any cancer treatment. Receptor source: a woman aged 18-49 years with stage III lung adenocarcinoma. The CDR3 runs from the conserved cysteine through the conserved F or W. The order of the fields is J gene, clone size, V gene, D gene, CDR3 protein, CDR3 DNA. The D gene is left open where the match is weak. Clone size, where shown, is once, few, many, or a class for clones that have expanded.

J gene: TRBJ1-4; clone size: .; V gene: TRBV14; D gene: .; CDR3 protein: CASKGGPNEKLFF; CDR3 DNA: TGTGCCAGCAAAGGGGGACCGAATGAAAAACTGTTTTTT
J gene: TRBJ1-2; clone size: .; V gene: TRBV28; D gene: .; CDR3 protein: CASRPQGGYYGYTF; CDR3 DNA: TGTGCCAGCAGACCTCAAGGGGGGTACTATGGCTACACCTTC
J gene: TRBJ2-1; clone size: .; V gene: TRBV5-1; D gene: TRBD2; CDR3 protein: CASSPTSGGANEQFF; CDR3 DNA: TGCGCCAGCAGCCCAACTAGCGGGGGGGCGAATGAGCAGTTCTTC
J gene: TRBJ1-5; clone size: .; V gene: TRBV6-6; D gene: .; CDR3 protein: CASSYRSSGDQPQHF; CDR3 DNA: TGTGCCAGCAGTTACAGAAGCTCAGGGGATCAGCCCCAGCATTTT
J gene: TRBJ2-3; clone size: .; V gene: TRBV19; D gene: TRBD2; CDR3 protein: CASSPGRGGSTDTQYF; CDR3 DNA: TGTGCCAGTAGCCCTGGGCGCGGGGGAAGCACAGATACGCAGTATTTT
J gene: TRBJ1-2; clone size: .; V gene: TRBV11-2; D gene: .; CDR3 protein: CASSLAGTPANYGYTF; CDR3 DNA: TGTGCCAGCAGCTTAGCCGGGACTCCAGCTAACTATGGCTACACCTTC
J gene: TRBJ2-5; clone size: .; V gene: TRBV7-2; D gene: .; CDR3 protein: CASTTGAEKTQYF; CDR3 DNA: TGTGCCAGCACCACGGGGGCCGAGAAGACCCAGTACTTC
J gene: TRBJ2-3; clone size: .; V gene: TRBV5-1; D gene: TRBD1; CDR3 protein: CASSALQGQGTDTQYF; CDR3 DNA: TGCGCCAGCAGCGCCCTCCAGGGACAGGGCACAGATACGCAGTATTTT
J gene: TRBJ2-7; clone size: .; V gene: TRBV27; D gene: TRBD1; CDR3 protein: CASSSRLGQGDPYEQYF; CDR3 DNA: TGTGCCAGCAGCTCACGATTAGGACAGGGGGACCCCTACGAGCAGTACTTC
J gene: TRBJ1-2; clone size: .; V gene: TRBV25-1; D gene: .; CDR3 protein: CASSPARTYGYTF; CDR3 DNA: TGTGCCAGCAGTCCCGCGAGGACCTATGGCTACACCTTC
J gene: TRBJ1-2; clone size: .; V gene: TRBV19; D gene: TRBD1; CDR3 protein: CASQSPAGGGYGYTF; CDR3 DNA: TGTGCCAGTCAGTCCCCGGCAGGGGGTGGCTATGGCTACACCTTC
J gene: TRBJ1-3; clone size: .; V gene: TRBV30; D gene: .; CDR3 protein: CAWSNNRHSGNTIYF; CDR3 DNA: TGTGCCTGGAGTAATAACCGACACTCTGGAAACACCATATATTTT
J gene: TRBJ2-4; clone size: .; V gene: TRBV11-2; D gene: TRBD1; CDR3 protein: CASSPGTGGAENIQYF; CDR3 DNA: TGTGCCAGCAGCCCCGGGACAGGGGGCGCGGAAAACATTCAGTACTTC
J gene: TRBJ1-1; clone size: .; V gene: TRBV18; D gene: TRBD1; CDR3 protein: CASSLRQGLDEAFF; CDR3 DNA: TGTGCCAGCTCACTTAGACAGGGGTTGGATGAAGCTTTCTTT
J gene: TRBJ2-5; clone size: .; V gene: TRBV5-4; D gene: TRBD2; CDR3 protein: CASSSAGTSGGPKTQYF; CDR3 DNA: TGTGCCAGCAGCTCTGCCGGGACTAGCGGGGGGCCAAAGACCCAGTACTTC
J gene: TRBJ2-6; clone size: .; V gene: TRBV19; D gene: .; CDR3 protein: CASQLSSGANVLTF; CDR3 DNA: TGTGCCAGCCAGCTTAGCTCTGGGGCCAACGTCCTGACTTTC
J gene: TRBJ2-7; clone size: .; V gene: TRBV4-2; D gene: .; CDR3 protein: CASSQAGHLYEQYF; CDR3 DNA: TGTGCCAGCAGCCAAGCGGGACACCTCTACGAGCAGTACTTC
J gene: TRBJ1-2; clone size: .; V gene: TRBV5-1; D gene: .; CDR3 protein: CASSLAEETGYTF; CDR3 DNA: TGCGCCAGCAGCTTGGCTGAGGAGACTGGCTACACCTTC
J gene: TRBJ2-3; clone size: .; V gene: TRBV2; D gene: TRBD2; CDR3 protein: CASNAGGLSDTQYF; CDR3 DNA: TGTGCCAGCAATGCGGGGGGCCTCTCGGATACGCAGTATTTT
J gene: TRBJ1-5; clone size: once; V gene: TRBV5-1; D gene: TRBD1; CDR3 protein: CASSPGQGRQPQHF; CDR3 DNA: TGCGCCAGCAGCCCGGGACAGGGTAGGCAGCCCCAGCATTTT
J gene: TRBJ1-2; clone size: few; V gene: TRBV5-1; D gene: .; CDR3 protein: CASSLTGLYGYTF; CDR3 DNA: TGCGCCAGCAGCTTGACAGGCCTCTATGGCTACACCTTC
J gene: TRBJ1-3; clone size: few; V gene: TRBV7-6; D gene: .; CDR3 protein: CASSRPQGTIYF; CDR3 DNA: TGTGCCAGCAGCCGCCCGCAGGGCACCATATATTTT
J gene: TRBJ2-5; clone size: .; V gene: TRBV7-6; D gene: .; CDR3 protein: CASSLEGARHPKETQYF; CDR3 DNA: TGTGCCAGCAGCTTAGAAGGTGCCAGACACCCGAAGGAGACCCAGTACTTC
J gene: TRBJ2-1; clone size: .; V gene: TRBV4-2; D gene: TRBD1; CDR3 protein: CASSQEIWTGGNEQFF; CDR3 DNA: TGTGCCAGCAGCCAAGAAATTTGGACAGGGGGGAATGAGCAGTTCTTC
J gene: TRBJ2-1; clone size: .; V gene: TRBV30; D gene: .; CDR3 protein: CAWRQADNEQFF; CDR3 DNA: TGTGCCTGGAGGCAGGCTGACAATGAGCAGTTCTTC
J gene: TRBJ2-5; clone size: .; V gene: TRBV5-4; D gene: .; CDR3 protein: CASSLEAGGGETQYF; CDR3 DNA: TGTGCCAGCAGCTTGGAGGCAGGGGGAGGAGAGACCCAGTACTTC
J gene: TRBJ1-4; clone size: .; V gene: TRBV4-1; D gene: TRBD1; CDR3 protein: CASSQVDRAREKLFF; CDR3 DNA: TGCGCCAGCAGCCAAGTGGACAGGGCTCGGGAAAAACTGTTTTTT
J gene: TRBJ2-1; clone size: .; V gene: TRBV10-2; D gene: TRBD2; CDR3 protein: CASSESLAGAREQFF; CDR3 DNA: TGCGCCAGCAGTGAGAGTCTAGCGGGGGCCCGTGAGCAGTTCTTC
J gene: TRBJ2-3; clone size: .; V gene: TRBV4-2; D gene: TRBD2; CDR3 protein: CASSQDRWRASGGPDTQYF; CDR3 DNA: TGTGCCAGCAGCCAAGATCGATGGCGGGCTAGCGGGGGACCAGATACGCAGTATTTT
J gene: TRBJ2-6; clone size: .; V gene: TRBV6-1; D gene: .; CDR3 protein: CASSERGSWSGANVLTF; CDR3 DNA: TGTGCCAGCAGTGAACGGGGTTCATGGTCTGGGGCCAACGTCCTGACTTTC
J gene: TRBJ2-3; clone size: .; V gene: TRBV4-1; D gene: .; CDR3 protein: CASSQGRQGTDTQYF; CDR3 DNA: TGCGCCAGCAGCCAAGGAAGGCAGGGAACAGATACGCAGTATTTT
J gene: TRBJ2-7; clone size: .; V gene: TRBV5-8; D gene: .; CDR3 protein: CASSLYTRYEQYF; CDR3 DNA: TGTGCCAGCAGCTTGTACACACGATACGAGCAGTACTTC
J gene: TRBJ2-2; clone size: once; V gene: TRBV11-2; D gene: .; CDR3 protein: CASSPQVTGELFF; CDR3 DNA: TGTGCCAGCAGCCCACAGGTTACCGGGGAGCTGTTTTTT
J gene: TRBJ1-3; clone size: .; V gene: TRBV5-1; D gene: TRBD1; CDR3 protein: CASSQGQGGNTIYF; CDR3 DNA: TGCGCCAGCAGCCAAGGACAGGGAGGAAACACCATATATTTT
J gene: TRBJ1-3; clone size: .; V gene: TRBV5-1; D gene: .; CDR3 protein: CASSEGGSGNTIYF; CDR3 DNA: TGCGCCAGCAGCGAAGGGGGTTCTGGAAACACCATATATTTT
J gene: TRBJ1-3; clone size: .; V gene: TRBV9; D gene: .; CDR3 protein: CASSDPTAGNTIYF; CDR3 DNA: TGTGCCAGCAGCGACCCTACGGCTGGAAACACCATATATTTT
J gene: TRBJ1-1; clone size: .; V gene: TRBV19; D gene: TRBD1; CDR3 protein: CASSIGGGRNTEAFF; CDR3 DNA: TGTGCCAGTAGTATCGGAGGGGGCAGAAACACTGAAGCTTTCTTT
J gene: TRBJ2-3; clone size: once; V gene: TRBV6-1; D gene: TRBD2; CDR3 protein: CASSPSGGHTDTQYF; CDR3 DNA: TGTGCCAGCAGCCCTAGCGGGGGCCACACAGATACGCAGTATTTT
J gene: TRBJ1-1; clone size: .; V gene: TRBV10-2; D gene: .; CDR3 protein: CASSEVDEAFF; CDR3 DNA: TGCGCCAGCAGTGAGGTAGATGAAGCTTTCTTT
J gene: TRBJ2-4; clone size: .; V gene: TRBV9; D gene: .; CDR3 protein: CASSVMPAKNIQYF; CDR3 DNA: TGTGCCAGCAGCGTGATGCCCGCCAAAAACATTCAGTACTTC
J gene: TRBJ2-3; clone size: .; V gene: TRBV5-1; D gene: TRBD1; CDR3 protein: CASSWTGSSTDTQYF; CDR3 DNA: TGCGCCAGCAGCTGGACAGGGTCTAGCACAGATACGCAGTATTTT
J gene: TRBJ2-1; clone size: .; V gene: TRBV9; D gene: .; CDR3 protein: CASSATGLWTNEQFF; CDR3 DNA: TGTGCCAGCAGCGCTACTGGACTCTGGACCAATGAGCAGTTCTTC
J gene: TRBJ2-1; clone size: .; V gene: TRBV6-6; D gene: TRBD2; CDR3 protein: CASRPLAASYNEQFF; CDR3 DNA: TGTGCCAGCAGACCGCTAGCGGCCTCCTACAATGAGCAGTTCTTC
J gene: TRBJ2-3; clone size: .; V gene: TRBV13; D gene: .; CDR3 protein: CASSLGAGTQSQYF; CDR3 DNA: TGTGCCAGCAGCTTAGGGGCCGGGACCCAGTCGCAGTATTTT